The 16 T cell receptor beta chains given below trace back to one sample, sequenced in a study of blood T cells in healthy people across ages (dated by TCRdb to about 2015). Library method: 5' RACE. TCRdb lists the instrument as Illumina HiSeq 2500. A second PCR of roughly 6 to 11 cycles was performed with a sample-barcoded 5' primer and a J-beta primer mix. The raw public reads went through TCRdb reprocessing: fastp at Q25, MiXCR clone calling, in-frame beta chains kept. Duplicate CDR3 protein sequences are folded into a single record with the most common DNA and genes. The table for this sample lists more than 1.4 million distinct CDR3 sequences; approximately 38% of them were counted only once. Clones ranked in the top ten supply 6.5% to 10% of the sample. Sequencing used blood. All receptors come from a young woman in good health.

The J gene is TRBJ2-1, the V gene TRBV30, with TRBD2 identical over 8 bases. Germline CDR1 and CDR2: GTSNPN and SVGIG (reference sequence). V was clipped by 3 bases and J by 2 bases; unmatched bases: 6. CDR3 length: 15 residues. CDR3 sequence (DNA): TGTGCCTGGAGCAAGCGGGGGACTCCCTACAATGAGCAGTTCTTC. Translated: CAWSKRGTPYNEQFF.

The rearrangement links TRBV4-1 to TRBJ1-2, with D possibly matching TRBD1 (6 bases). CDR3 size: 14 residues. V was trimmed by 3 bases and J by 1 base, leaving 9 bases between them. Germline V gene sequence: CDR1 MGHRA, CDR2 YSYEKL. Written as DNA, the CDR3 is TGCGCCAGCAGCCAGGGGGCTGTTAACTATGGCTACACCTTC. This sequence encodes CASSQGAVNYGYTF.

This chain joins TRBV3-1 and TRBJ2-4; 9 bases fit TRBD2. The germline V gene encodes CDR1 LGHDT and CDR2 YNNKEL (reference sequence). This CDR3 has 16 residues. V shed 0 bases, J shed 0 bases, and the junction held 0 bases outside the gene matches. CDR3 nucleotides: TGTGCCAGCAGCCAAGAAGCGGGGGGAGCCAAAAACATTCAGTACTTC. It yields the protein CASSQEAGGAKNIQYF.

In its sample, this clonotype was seen a few times. The chain uses TRBV7-9 and TRBJ1-2; a possible D gene is TRBD1 (6 bases). The germline V gene has CDR1 SEHNR and CDR2 FQNEAQ (reference sequence). The CDR3 sequence is 15 residues long. The V and J ends lost 2 bases and 5 bases respectively, with 15 bases between them. The CDR3 DNA follows: TGTGCCAGCAGCTTAACAGGGTTTGGGGATTATGGCTACACCTTC. Its protein is CASSLTGFGDYGYTF.

CDR3 protein: CASSPLGTNNEQFF. The CDR3 DNA sequence: TGTGCCAGCAGTCCCCTTGGGACAAACAATGAGCAGTTCTTC. V usage is TRBV27 and J usage is TRBJ2-1; tentatively, D is TRBD1 (6 bases). Germline CDR1 MNHEY, CDR2 SMNVEV (reference sequence). Deletions cut 5 bases from V and 5 bases from J, with 13 bases between. The CDR3 length is 14 residues.

This chain joins TRBV4-1 and TRBJ1-1; D gene uncertain. Germline loops: CDR1 MGHRA, CDR2 YSYEKL. The length of the CDR3 is 15 residues. The V and J ends lost 5 bases and 4 bases respectively, with 17 bases between them. The chain's CDR3 is CASSSQRGGSTEAFF. Here the CDR3 DNA reads TGCGCCAGCAGCTCTCAGCGGGGAGGCAGCACTGAAGCTTTCTTT.

The V and J genes are TRBV7-9 and TRBJ2-3, with 12 bases aligning to TRBD2. In germline, CDR1 is SEHNR, CDR2 FQNEAQ (reference sequence). V trimming: 5 bases; J trimming: 3 bases; junction bases outside the gene matches: 6. This CDR3 is 16 amino acids long. DNA of the CDR3: TGTGCCAGCAGCCTCTGGACTAGCGGGATTACAGATACGCAGTATTTT. This gives the protein CASSLWTSGITDTQYF.

In this sample, this clonotype turned up a few times. The chain couples TRBV5-5 to TRBJ2-3; 7 positions match TRBD1. V shed 8 bases, J shed 0 bases, and the junction held 6 bases outside the gene matches. This CDR3 comprises 14 residues. Looked up from germline, CDR1 is SGHKS and CDR2 is YYEKEE (reference sequence). Written as DNA, the CDR3 is TGTGCCAGTAAACCGGGACAGAGCACAGATACGCAGTATTTT. Residues: CASKPGQSTDTQYF.

This clonotype was found a few times. The chain recombines TRBV4-1 with TRBJ1-2; perhaps TRBD1 as D (5 bases). The germline V and J ends were trimmed by 4 bases and 4 bases, with 16 bases remaining between them. CDR3 length: 15 amino acids. Germline CDR1 reads MGHRA; CDR2 reads YSYEKL. This CDR3 reads CASSRIEGGAYGYTF. The CDR3 DNA reads TGCGCCAGCAGCCGAATTGAGGGAGGGGCCTATGGCTACACCTTC.

This clonotype was observed a handful of times. V and J are TRBV10-3 and TRBJ2-3, with 7 bases lining up with TRBD2. J gave up 0 bases and V 10 bases, and 13 bases lay outside the gene matches. Per the germline V gene, CDR1 is ENHRY and CDR2 is SYGVKD. CDR3 length equals 16 residues. The CDR3 protein is CASTVGGSTSTDTQYF. Written as DNA, the CDR3 is TGTGCCAGCACCGTCGGGGGGTCCACTAGCACAGATACGCAGTATTTT.

This chain connects TRBV20-1 to TRBJ2-1, with TRBD2 as a possible D gene (5 bases). The J call may not be correct, given that the DNA end is closer to TRBJ2-7. CDR3 length: 17 amino acids. Germline CDR1 is DFQATT and CDR2 is SNEGSKA (reference sequence). CDR3 in amino acids: CSARRDERGSSYNEQYF. Written as DNA, the CDR3 is TGCAGTGCTAGAAGAGACGAACGGGGTAGCTCCTACAATGAGCAGTACTTC.

V gene TRBV5-1 combines with J gene TRBJ2-1; D might be TRBD1 or TRBD2, each matching 5 bases. The CDR3 extends over 16 amino acids. V dropped 4 bases and J dropped 3 bases, with 17 bases sitting between them. Germline CDR1 is SGHRS and CDR2 is YFSETQ. The chain's CDR3 is CASSTSRGEGYNEQFF. CDR3 DNA: TGCGCCAGCAGCACCTCAAGGGGAGAGGGCTACAATGAGCAGTTCTTC.

The chain recombines TRBV9 with TRBJ2-7; 8 bases map to TRBD1. Germline trimming cut 4 bases from V and 0 bases from J; bases unmatched to any gene: 9. CDR1 is SGDLS, CDR2 YYNGEE, per germline. CDR3 length equals 16 residues. This CDR3 reads CASSPRGQASSYEQYF. The CDR3 nucleotides are TGTGCCAGCAGCCCCCGGGGACAGGCTTCCTCCTACGAGCAGTACTTC. Full variable domain (missing parts from reference TRBV9 and TRBJ2-7): DSGVTQTPKHLITATGQRVTLRCSPRSGDLSVYWYQQSLDQGLQFLIQYYNGEERAKGNILERFSAQQFPDLHSELNLSSLELGDSALYFCASSPRGQASSYEQYFGPGTRLTVT.

This clonotype was counted a few times. The chain is built from TRBV27 and TRBJ1-6; D gene ambiguous. Trimming took 3 bases from V and 5 from J, leaving 17 bases between them. The CDR3 loop spans 17 amino acids. Germline V gene data show CDR1 as MNHEY and CDR2 as SMNVEV (reference sequence). CDR3 sequence (DNA): TGTGCCAGCAGTTTTCTACCGAGGGAGGTAGATAATTCACCCCTCCACTTT. Amino acids: CASSFLPREVDNSPLHF.

This clonotype was detected only a few times. This chain connects TRBV15 to TRBJ2-7, with D tentatively TRBD1 (5 bases). Between the trimmed V and J ends, which lost 2 bases and 1 base, there was a span of 18 bases. The CDR3 runs to 17 residues. Germline CDR1 LNHNV, CDR2 YYDKDF (reference sequence). CDR3 coding DNA: TGTGCCACCAGCAGATCAGGCCTGGGGAAGGGGTCCTACGAGCAGTACTTC. Its translation is CATSRSGLGKGSYEQYF.

The genes are TRBV7-2 and TRBJ2-5, with 8 bases aligning to TRBD2. Germline loops: CDR1 SGHTA, CDR2 FQGNSA. The CDR3 runs 16 residues. The V gene end was trimmed by 1 base and the J gene end by 2 bases; junction bases not matched to a gene: 6. CDR3 amino acids: CASSLVVGLAQETQYF. The CDR3 bases are TGTGCCAGCAGCTTAGTCGTCGGACTAGCACAAGAGACCCAGTACTTC.